This TCR beta chain was captured in a study of chemoradiotherapy in HPV16-positive cancers. Study results and caveats: HPV-responsive T-cell expansion during chemoradiotherapy was linked to improved recurrence-free survival in HPV16-positive patients.

For this clone: Its antigen is unknown.

The CDR3 runs 13 residues. V dropped 7 bases and J dropped 9; count of bases not matched to a gene: 7. Germline V CDR1 and CDR2: MNHEY, SVGAGI. Data came from immunoSEQ multiplex PCR; TCRdb stores just in-frame clones and leaves some out. The repertoire holds approximately 1,200 clones, with roughly 80% as singletons. The sequence was collected from a human donor with HPV-associated anogenital cancer. Here the sequenced sample was tumor tissue, taken from a patient who underwent chemoradiotherapy. This chain joins TRBV6-5 and TRBJ2-2, with 8 bases identical to TRBD2. CDR3 sequence (DNA): TGTGCCAGCACCTCCCGGGGGGGCCGGGAGCTGTTTTTT. Residues: CASTSRGGRELFF.